The 12 T cell receptor beta chains below were found in one sample sequenced in a study of shared clonotypes between healthy human individuals. Some clones are missing from TCRdb's copy, which holds only in-frame ones; the method was immunoSEQ multiplex PCR. The table lists around 690,000 clones, about 90% of them singletons, with about a third in the top ten. The sequencing sample was made of memory CD8+ T cells from PBMCs. Subset in this sample: CD45RO+ cells pooled with CCR7-negative TemRA cells. The receptors here all came from a man aged 18 to 35 in good health. Some clones in this sample may be carry-over from other donors' samples.

The gene calls are TRBV5-1 and TRBJ2-3; D ambiguous. Germline CDR1 and CDR2: SGHRS and YFSETQ. CDR3 size: 14 residues. Deletions cut 4 bases from V and 3 bases from J, with 12 bases between. CDR3 in DNA: TGCGCCAGCAGCCCACTCTGGGGTACAGATACGCAGTATTTT. Translation gives CASSPLWGTDTQYF.

The rearrangement uses TRBV11-2 and TRBJ1-1; TRBD1 is a possible D gene (5 bases). Germline V CDR1 and CDR2: SGHAT, FQNNGV. CDR3 length equals 12 residues. V was trimmed by 5 bases and J by 6 bases, leaving 10 bases between them. CDR3 DNA: TGTGCCAGCAGCGGAGACAGACCTGAAGCTTTCTTT. Translated, it gives CASSGDRPEAFF.

V usage is TRBV30 and J usage is TRBJ1-2, with D possibly TRBD1 on 6 matching bases. The V gene's germline CDR1 is GTSNPN and CDR2 SVGIG (reference sequence). There are 16 residues in the CDR3. V was pared by 5 bases and J by 8 bases, with 27 bases between. CDR3 nucleotides: TGTGCCTGGGATATCCGGGAGGCAGGGGCTGGTTGGGGCTACACCTTC. Amino acid sequence: CAWDIREAGAGWGYTF.

With regard to this clone: Distinct nucleotide sequences in the sample also encode this CDR3. V gene TRBV28 combines with J gene TRBJ1-5; D call uncertain. CDR3 size: 14 residues. Germline V CDR1 and CDR2: MDHEN, SYDVKM. Trimming removed 3 bases from V and 6 bases from J, with 12 bases in between. CDR3 nucleotide sequence: TGTGCCAGCAGTTTTGGAGGGAGAGGTCAGCCCCAGCATTTT. Amino acids: CASSFGGRGQPQHF.

J is TRBJ2-7 and V is TRBV28, with unresolved D. CDR1 MDHEN and CDR2 SYDVKM come from the germline V gene. The V gene lost 6 bases and the J gene lost 1 base, with 19 bases spanning the gap. CDR3 length equals 16 residues. The chain's CDR3 is CASSRPILVSSYEQYF. DNA for the CDR3: TGTGCCAGCAGCCGTCCAATTTTGGTGTCTTCCTACGAGCAGTACTTC.

The CDR3 loop reads CSVVNRDSQGTDTQYF. DNA for the CDR3: TGCAGCGTGGTAAACCGGGACAGCCAAGGCACAGATACGCAGTATTTT. The chain employs TRBV29-1 and TRBJ2-3; 7 bases fit TRBD1. CDR1 and CDR2 from the germline V gene are SQVTM and ANQGSEA. The CDR3 covers 16 residues. The V segment lost 6 bases and the J segment 1 base; nucleotides outside the gene matches: 13.

This clone was detected only a few times. The chain recombines TRBV5-5 with TRBJ2-5, with D perhaps being TRBD1 or TRBD2 (5 bases each). The end of the DNA fits TRBJ2-7 better, so the J call may be wrong. This CDR3 is 15 amino acids long. From germline, CDR1 is SGHKS and CDR2 YYEKEE (reference sequence). This CDR3 is CASSLDSGPNYEQYF. The CDR3 DNA reads TGTGCCAGCAGCTTAGATTCGGGACCCAACTACGAGCAGTACTTC.

The genes are TRBV4-3 and TRBJ2-2; 7 bases are shared with TRBD1. CDR1 LGHNA and CDR2 YSLEER come from the germline V gene. There are 17 residues in the CDR3. The J segment lost 5 bases and the V segment lost 2 bases, leaving 11 bases of the junction unmatched. CDR3 loop: CASSQLHRDRVTGELFF. In nucleotides, the CDR3 is TGCGCCAGCAGCCAACTGCACCGGGACAGAGTTACCGGGGAGCTGTTTTTT.

The V call is TRBV7-6, the J call TRBJ2-7, with 9 bases identical to TRBD1. Per the germline V gene, CDR1 is SGHVS and CDR2 is FNYEAQ. The CDR3 is 14 amino acids. V shed 3 bases, J shed 3 bases, and the junction held 3 bases outside the gene matches. The CDR3 reads CASSFTDRGYEQYF. CDR3 nucleotide sequence: TGTGCCAGCAGCTTTACGGACAGGGGCTACGAGCAGTACTTC.

This chain joins TRBV19 and TRBJ2-7; 11 bases agree with TRBD2. This CDR3 has 13 residues. The trim removed 7 bases at V and 4 bases at J, leaving 3 bases unmatched. Germline V gives CDR1 LNHDA, CDR2 SQIVND (reference sequence). DNA for the CDR3: TGTGCCAGTAAACTAGCGGGAGATTACGAGCAGTACTTC. This translates into CASKLAGDYEQYF.

This chain joins TRBV2 and TRBJ2-7; tentative D call: TRBD2 (5 bases). The CDR3 runs 14 residues. Trimming left V 8 bases short and J 0 bases short, with 14 bases between. Germline CDR1 SNHLY, CDR2 FYNNEI. CDR3 bases: TGTGCCAGCCTCGGAGAGGGCCGCTCCTACGAGCAGTACTTC. Its translation: CASLGEGRSYEQYF.

This clone has only one observation. The chain employs TRBV5-8 and TRBJ2-5; 9 bases align to TRBD2. The trim removed 5 bases at V and 2 bases at J, leaving 16 bases unmatched. CDR1 and CDR2 from the germline V gene are SGHTS and YDEGEE. CDR3 length: 18 residues. CDR3 in DNA: TGTGCCAGCAGTCAGCTCCCTATAGCGGGAGCGTGGCAAGAGACCCAGTACTTC. It codes for CASSQLPIAGAWQETQYF.